This T cell receptor (beta chain) was sequenced for a study of cytomegalovirus exposure and HLA in healthy donors. The study ran its PCR with 60 Vbeta and 13 Jbeta primers. This table comes from immunoSEQ multiplex PCR, and its TCRdb copy is limited to in-frame clones, with some not included. The sample lists fewer than 300,000 clones; 86% were seen once. The sequence derives from a man aged 35-49 years in good health and CMV-seropositive. The specimen sequenced was PBMCs.

The CDR3: CASSLDFGGLKHF. The CDR3 DNA follows: TGTGCCAGCAGCTTAGATTTTGGCGGCCTGAAGCATTTT. The chain employs TRBV11-2 and TRBJ1-5; D call uncertain. The CDR3 spans 13 residues. Deletions cut 0 bases from V and 14 bases from J, with 14 bases between. Germline loops: CDR1 SGHAT, CDR2 FQNNGV.